A single sample gave rise to the 17 T cell receptor beta chains below, sequenced in a study of neurological immune-mediated disorders. Time point defined: longitudinal time-point 1 (baseline). TCRdb processed the 5' RACE reads anew with MiXCR; each CDR3 protein has one entry. Of some 49,000 distinct CDR3 sequences in the sample, 8% to 10% were seen once. The sequencing sample was made of PBMCs. These receptors were obtained from a woman in her forties in good health.

This clonotype has ten or more counts. This chain connects TRBV4-3 to TRBJ2-5; D is perhaps TRBD1 (7 bases). Germline CDR1 is LGHNA and CDR2 is YSLEER. This CDR3 is 17 amino acids long. The V gene lost 4 bases and the J gene lost 1 base, with 19 bases spanning the gap. The CDR3 DNA is TGCGCCAGCAGCCCGACTGGAGGGGGGACAGTCCAAGAGACCCAGTACTTC. Encoded protein: CASSPTGGGTVQETQYF.

In its sample, this clonotype was seen many times. The gene calls are TRBV5-1 and TRBJ2-3; no reliable D call. Germline CDR1 is SGHRS and CDR2 is YFSETQ. The V end lost 0 bases, the J end lost 3 bases, and 8 bases lay between the germline ends. The CDR3 covers 14 residues. The CDR3 sequence is CASSLGQSTDTQYF. The CDR3 region has the DNA TGCGCCAGCAGCTTGGGTCAGAGTACAGATACGCAGTATTTT.

This clonotype was observed many times. This chain uses TRBV20-1 with TRBJ2-1; weak D call: TRBD1 (5 bases). V lost 1 base and J lost 4, with 11 bases in between. The CDR3 is 14 amino acids. The germline gives CDR1 DFQATT, CDR2 SNEGSKA (reference sequence). CDR3 sequence: CSARVSTGYNEQFF. The CDR3 DNA sequence: TGCAGTGCTAGAGTTTCCACAGGATACAATGAGCAGTTCTTC.

This clonotype was counted ten times or more. V and J are TRBV29-1 and TRBJ1-2, with TRBD1 identical over 8 bases. Per the germline V gene, CDR1 is SQVTM and CDR2 is ANQGSEA. The V and J ends lost 7 bases and 4 bases, in that order; junction bases with no gene match: 8. CDR3 size: 13 residues. CDR3 sequence (DNA): TGCAGCGCCTGGACAGGGTGGAGCTATGGCTACACCTTC. Translation: CSAWTGWSYGYTF. Looking up the rest from reference TRBV29-1 and TRBJ1-2 gives the full variable domain: SAVISQKPSRDICQRGTSLTIQCQVDSQVTMMFWYRQQPGQSLTLIATANQGSEATYESGFVIDKFPISRPNLTFSTLTVSNMSPEDSSIYLCSAWTGWSYGYTFGSGTRLTVV.

This clonotype was observed a single time. The rearrangement uses TRBV30 and TRBJ2-7; TRBD1 or TRBD2 may be the D gene (5 bases each). This CDR3 spans 14 amino acids. Germline values: CDR1 GTSNPN, CDR2 SVGIG (reference sequence). The ends were cut back, 3 bases at V and 1 base at J, with 13 bases in the middle. CDR3 DNA sequence: TGTGCCTGGAGAGAGGTGGGGGAGTCCTACGAGCAGTACTTC. Amino acid sequence: CAWREVGESYEQYF. Full variable domain (missing parts from reference TRBV30 and TRBJ2-7): SQTIHQWPATLVQPVGSPLSLECTVEGTSNPNLYWYRQAAGRGLQLLFYSVGIGQISSEVPQNLSASRPQDRQFILSSKKLLLSDSGFYLCAWREVGESYEQYFGPGTRLTVT.

At least ten counts were recorded for this clonotype. The chain has TRBV4-3 and TRBJ2-4; D gene unclear. Germline CDR1 and CDR2: LGHNA and YSLEER. Trimming shortened V by 2 bases and J by 5 bases, and 7 bases separated the two germline ends. The CDR3 has 13 residues. CDR3 region: CASSQNNQNIQYF. CDR3 DNA: TGCGCCAGCAGCCAAAACAACCAAAACATTCAGTACTTC.

At least ten counts were recorded for this clonotype. This chain uses TRBV10-3 with TRBJ2-7; possibly TRBD2 for D (6 bases). This CDR3 is 16 amino acids long. V dropped 2 bases and J dropped 4 bases, with 18 bases sitting between them. Germline V lookup: CDR1 ENHRY, CDR2 SYGVKD. The CDR3 loop reads CAISEIGGGRVYEQYF. CDR3 DNA sequence: TGTGCCATCAGTGAGATTGGGGGAGGTAGGGTATACGAGCAGTACTTC.

The chain joins TRBV28 to TRBJ2-7; D ambiguous. V was pared by 6 bases and J by 0 bases, with 15 bases between. This CDR3 has 15 amino acids. Germline CDR1 reads MDHEN; CDR2 reads SYDVKM. The CDR3 protein is CASSFPDTVSYEQYF. For the CDR3, the DNA is TGTGCCAGCAGCTTCCCCGACACGGTCTCCTACGAGCAGTACTTC.

The sample holds many counts of this clonotype. This chain joins TRBV6-2 or TRBV6-3 and TRBJ2-2; TRBD1 aligns across 9 bases. Trimming took 5 bases from V and 5 from J; bases not matched to a gene: 9. Germline V gene lookup returns CDR1 MNHEY and CDR2 SVGEGT. The CDR3 runs to 16 residues. Here the CDR3 reads CASSQTGTGRTGELFF. The CDR3 nucleotides are TGTGCCAGCAGTCAGACGGGGACAGGGAGGACCGGGGAGCTGTTTTTT.

This clonotype was seen many times. The J gene is TRBJ2-3, the V gene TRBV5-1; D is undetermined. V was pared by 4 bases and J by 5 bases, with 17 bases between. This CDR3 is 15 amino acids long. Germline V CDR1 and CDR2: SGHRS, YFSETQ. CDR3 nucleotides: TGCGCCAGCAGCCCCTCCCGAGCAGCAGGAGATACGCAGTATTTT. It codes for CASSPSRAAGDTQYF.

This clonotype was recorded at least ten times. J is TRBJ2-1 and V is TRBV10-3, with TRBD1 identical over 9 bases. With 4 bases clipped from V and 10 bases from J, the junction kept 11 bases outside the gene matches. Germline V gene data show CDR1 as ENHRY and CDR2 as SYGVKD. CDR3 length: 15 amino acids. CDR3 sequence: CAISGPGQGTGEQFF. CDR3 in DNA: TGTGCCATCAGTGGACCGGGACAGGGTACGGGAGAGCAGTTCTTC.

This clonotype was found many times. V gene TRBV5-1 combines with J gene TRBJ2-2; 8 positions match TRBD2. The CDR3 consists of 17 residues. Germline V lookup: CDR1 SGHRS, CDR2 YFSETQ. V dropped 1 base and J dropped 0; count of bases not matched to a gene: 5. In DNA, the CDR3 is TGCGCCAGCAGCTTGAGCGGGAGTCGCTCGAACACCGGGGAGCTGTTTTTT. It translates to CASSLSGSRSNTGELFF. The full variable domain, with the rest looked up from reference TRBV5-1 and TRBJ2-2, is KAGVTQTPRYLIKTRGQQVTLSCSPISGHRSVSWYQQTPGQGLQFLFEYFSETQRNKGNFPGRFSGRQFSNSRSEMNVSTLELGDSALYLCASSLSGSRSNTGELFFGEGSRLTVL.

CDR3 sequence (DNA): TGTGCCAGCAGTTTAAGTTTGGGGGGATTTAGCAATCAGCCCCAGCATTTT. Translating gives CASSLSLGGFSNQPQHF. This chain uses TRBV12-3 or TRBV12-4 with TRBJ1-5, with a possible D match to TRBD1 (5 bases). Trimming took off 2 bases at V and 0 bases at J, with 14 bases between the two ends. The CDR3 totals 17 residues.

The gene calls are TRBV12-3 or TRBV12-4 and TRBJ2-7; the D is unclear. Trimming removed 1 base at V and 9 bases at J, with 13 bases between. The CDR3 is 13 amino acids. The CDR3 nucleotides are TGTGCCAGCAGTTTAGGGCTAGACGGGCCGCAGTACTTC. Its translation is CASSLGLDGPQYF.

This clonotype has a count of ten or more. The rearrangement links TRBV4-3 to TRBJ1-2; D might be TRBD1 (5 bases). There are 15 residues in the CDR3. The V end lost 0 bases, the J end lost 4 bases, and 12 bases lay between the germline ends. Germline V CDR1 and CDR2: LGHNA, YSLEER. The CDR3 DNA sequence: TGCGCCAGCAGCCAAGATTGGGGGGTACCCTATGGCTACACCTTC. Protein sequence: CASSQDWGVPYGYTF.

The table lists this clonotype with many counts. This chain links TRBV6-2 or TRBV6-3 with TRBJ2-5; 9 bases are shared with TRBD2. This CDR3 comprises 18 residues. Looked up from germline, CDR1 is MNHEY and CDR2 is SVGEGT. V gave up 2 bases and J gave up 4 bases; unmatched junction bases: 14. The CDR3 DNA follows: TGTGCCAGCAGTTACCGCCTAGCGGGGAATATCCAAGTAGAGACCCAGTACTTC. Its protein product is CASSYRLAGNIQVETQYF.

This clonotype was counted ten times or more. The chain couples TRBV20-1 to TRBJ2-5; maybe TRBD2 (5 bases). Germline V lookup: CDR1 DFQATT, CDR2 SNEGSKA (reference sequence). This CDR3 is 15 amino acids long. V lost 0 bases and J 4 bases, leaving 15 bases between the germline ends. CDR3 in DNA: TGCAGTGCTAGAGAGGGCGGGTCCGGGCTAGAGACCCAGTACTTC. It codes for CSAREGGSGLETQYF.